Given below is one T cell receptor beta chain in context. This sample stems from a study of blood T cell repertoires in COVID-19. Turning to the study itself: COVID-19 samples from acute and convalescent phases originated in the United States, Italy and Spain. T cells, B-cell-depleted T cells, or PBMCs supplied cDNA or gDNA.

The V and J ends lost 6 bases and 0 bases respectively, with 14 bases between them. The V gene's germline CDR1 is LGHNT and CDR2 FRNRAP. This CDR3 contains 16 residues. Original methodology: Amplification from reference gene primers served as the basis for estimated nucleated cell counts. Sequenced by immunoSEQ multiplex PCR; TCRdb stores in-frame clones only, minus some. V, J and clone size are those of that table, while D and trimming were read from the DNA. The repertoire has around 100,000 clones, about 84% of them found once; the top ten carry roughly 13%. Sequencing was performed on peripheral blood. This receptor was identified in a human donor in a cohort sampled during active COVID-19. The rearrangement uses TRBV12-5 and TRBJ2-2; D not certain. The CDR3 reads CASGRGSTANTGELFF. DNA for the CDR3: TGTGCTAGTGGCCGCGGATCTACCGCGAACACCGGGGAGCTGTTTTTT.